The rows below give T cell receptor beta chains drawn from one sample of a study of T cells in Graves' hyperthyroidism and ophthalmopathy. TCRdb fed the multiplex PCR reads into MiXCR, producing one record per CDR3 protein. The sample lists fewer than 750,000 distinct CDR3 sequences, around 45% occurring once. Source material: peripheral blood or thyroid tissue (not recorded which). The receptor source for this set is a woman aged 18-29 years with Graves' hyperthyroidism. Both conserved end residues are part of each CDR3. The D gene is left open where the match is weak. Only part of the rows carry a size: once, few, many, or a class if the clone is expanded.

j_gene | abundance | v_gene | d_gene | CDR3nt | CDR3aa
TRBJ2-5 | many | TRBV29-1 | TRBD2 | TGCAGCACTGCGAGCGGGAGGGCCGGAGAGACCCAGTACTTC | CSTASGRAGETQYF
TRBJ2-1 | many | TRBV29-1 | TRBD2 | TGCAGCGTCGCAACACTAGCGGGTCCAGGGAGTGAGCAGTTCTTC | CSVATLAGPGSEQFF
TRBJ2-7 | NA | TRBV9 | TRBD2 | TGTGCCAGCAGCGTAAGTAGCGGGAGTGGGCATGAGCAGTACTTC | CASSVSSGSGHEQYF
TRBJ1-1 | many | TRBV7-9 | NA | TGTGCCAGCAGCTTCCCTGGGAGGACGGGTGAAGCTTTCTTT | CASSFPGRTGEAFF
TRBJ2-2 | NA | TRBV29-1 | NA | TGCAGCGTTAGTGGTGGCGGGAAGAACACCGGGGAGCTGTTTTTT | CSVSGGGKNTGELFF
TRBJ1-1 | many | TRBV10-3 | NA | TGTGCCATCAGATTAGACATCAACGGCCAAGCTTTCTTT | CAIRLDINGQAFF
TRBJ2-7 | few | TRBV7-2 | NA | TGTGCCAGCAGCTTTAATCGAATCCCCTACGAGCAGTACTTC | CASSFNRIPYEQYF
TRBJ1-2 | few | TRBV24-1 | NA | TGTGCCACCAGCGGGGGGGCCAAGGATGGCTACACCTTC | CATSGGAKDGYTF
TRBJ2-7 | many | TRBV20-1 | TRBD2 | TGCAGTGCTAGTGGCGGGAGGACCTACGAGCAGTACTTC | CSASGGRTYEQYF
TRBJ1-2 | few | TRBV5-1 | NA | TGCGCCAGCAGCCTAGAGGGACTCCCAGACTATGGCTACACCTTC | CASSLEGLPDYGYTF
TRBJ1-2 | NA | TRBV4-1 | NA | TGCGCCAGCAGCCAAGACATTAGAGGGACGGGCGGTGGCTACACCTTC | CASSQDIRGTGGGYTF
TRBJ1-3 | NA | TRBV20-1 | NA | TGCAGTGCTAGAGGACAGACAACGACTGGAAACACCATATATTTT | CSARGQTTTGNTIYF
TRBJ1-2 | NA | TRBV10-3 | TRBD1 | TGTGCCATCAGTGAAGGGACAGAAGCCAGGTCCTATGGCTACACCTTC | CAISEGTEARSYGYTF
TRBJ1-1 | NA | TRBV3-1 | NA | TGTGCCAGCAGGGACAGCGAGAACACTGAAGCTTTCTTT | CASRDSENTEAFF
TRBJ1-1 | many | TRBV11-2 | NA | TGTGCCAGCGCCCCGGGCCCGTATGGGACTGAAGCTTTCTTT | CASAPGPYGTEAFF
TRBJ1-3 | many | TRBV19 | NA | TGTGCCAGTAGTATAATGGACTCTGGAAACACCATATATTTT | CASSIMDSGNTIYF
TRBJ1-5 | NA | TRBV29-1 | NA | TGCAGCGTTGCGACTAGCGGGAGGAAGTACCAGCATTTT | CSVATSGRKYQHF